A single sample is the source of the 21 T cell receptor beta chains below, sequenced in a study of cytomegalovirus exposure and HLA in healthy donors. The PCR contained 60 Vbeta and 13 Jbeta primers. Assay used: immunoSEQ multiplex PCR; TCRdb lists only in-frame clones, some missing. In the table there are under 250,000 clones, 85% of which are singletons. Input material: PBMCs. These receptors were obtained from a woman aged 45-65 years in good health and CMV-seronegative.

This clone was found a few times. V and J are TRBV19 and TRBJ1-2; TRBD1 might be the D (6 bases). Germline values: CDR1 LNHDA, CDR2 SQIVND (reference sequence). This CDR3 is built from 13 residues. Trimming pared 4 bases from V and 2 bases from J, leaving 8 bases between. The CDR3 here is CASSTGGNYGYTF. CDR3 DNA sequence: TGTGCCAGTAGTACGGGGGGCAACTATGGCTACACCTTC.

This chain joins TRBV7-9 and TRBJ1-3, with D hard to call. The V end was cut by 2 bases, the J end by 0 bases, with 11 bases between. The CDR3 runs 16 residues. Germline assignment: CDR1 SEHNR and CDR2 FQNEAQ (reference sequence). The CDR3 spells CASSLRGYSSGNTIYF. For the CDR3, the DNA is TGTGCCAGCAGCTTAAGAGGGTATAGCTCTGGAAACACCATATATTTT.

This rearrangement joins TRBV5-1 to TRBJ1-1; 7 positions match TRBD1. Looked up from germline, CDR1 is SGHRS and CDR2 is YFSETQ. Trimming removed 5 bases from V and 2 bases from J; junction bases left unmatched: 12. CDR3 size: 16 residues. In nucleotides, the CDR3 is TGCGCCAGCAGTGTTACAGGGGCAGGAGGAAACACTGAAGCTTTCTTT. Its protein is CASSVTGAGGNTEAFF.

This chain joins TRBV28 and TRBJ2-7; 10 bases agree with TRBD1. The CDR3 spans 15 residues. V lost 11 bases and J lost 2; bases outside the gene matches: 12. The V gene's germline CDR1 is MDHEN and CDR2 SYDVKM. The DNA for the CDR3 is TGTGCCTCGAATAAAGGGACAGGGGTACCCTACGAGCAGTACTTC. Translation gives CASNKGTGVPYEQYF.

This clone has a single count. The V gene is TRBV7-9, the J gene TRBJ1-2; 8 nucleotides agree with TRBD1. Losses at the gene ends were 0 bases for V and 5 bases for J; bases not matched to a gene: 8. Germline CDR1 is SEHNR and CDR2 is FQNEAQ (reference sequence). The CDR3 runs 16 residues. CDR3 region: CASSLASMGQEYGYTF. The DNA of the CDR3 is TGTGCCAGCAGCTTAGCGTCAATGGGACAGGAATATGGCTACACCTTC.

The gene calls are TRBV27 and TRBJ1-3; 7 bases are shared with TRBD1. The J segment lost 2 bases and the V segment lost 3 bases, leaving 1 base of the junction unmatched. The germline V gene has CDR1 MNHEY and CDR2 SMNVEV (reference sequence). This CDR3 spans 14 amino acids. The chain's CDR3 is CASSFTGAGNTIYF. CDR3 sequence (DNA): TGTGCCAGCAGTTTTACAGGGGCTGGAAACACCATATATTTT.

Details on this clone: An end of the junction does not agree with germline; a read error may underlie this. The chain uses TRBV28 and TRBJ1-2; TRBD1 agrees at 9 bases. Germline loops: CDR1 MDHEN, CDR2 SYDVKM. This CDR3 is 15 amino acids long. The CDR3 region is CASSRPGQGHRPMAF. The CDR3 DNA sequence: TGTGCCAGCAGCCGCCCCGGACAGGGGCATCGTCCTATGGCCTTC.

The CDR3, as DNA: TGTGCCAGCAGTCCTCGGACAGGGGGGAACTACGAGCAGTACTTC. As protein: CASSPRTGGNYEQYF. The chain joins TRBV27 to TRBJ2-7; 10 bases match TRBD1. With V trimmed by 5 bases and J by 3 bases, 7 bases remained unmatched. Looked up from germline, CDR1 is MNHEY and CDR2 is SMNVEV (reference sequence). This CDR3 has 15 amino acids.

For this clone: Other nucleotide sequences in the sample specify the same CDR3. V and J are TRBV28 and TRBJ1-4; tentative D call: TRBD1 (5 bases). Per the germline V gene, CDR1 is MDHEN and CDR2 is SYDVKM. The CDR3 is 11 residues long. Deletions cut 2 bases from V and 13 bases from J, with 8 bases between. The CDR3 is CASSLRQTLFF. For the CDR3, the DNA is TGTGCCAGCAGTTTAAGACAGACACTGTTTTTT. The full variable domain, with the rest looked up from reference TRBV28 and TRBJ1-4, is DVKVTQSSRYLVKRTGEKVFLECVQDMDHENMFWYRQDPGLGLRLIYFSYDVKMKEKGDIPEGYSVSREKKERFSLILESASTNQTSMYLCASSLRQTLFFGSGTQLSVL.

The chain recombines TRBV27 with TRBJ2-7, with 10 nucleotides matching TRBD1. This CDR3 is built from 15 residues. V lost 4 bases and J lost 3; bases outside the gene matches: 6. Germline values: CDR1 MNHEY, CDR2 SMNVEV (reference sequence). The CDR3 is CASSWGRTGGYEQYF. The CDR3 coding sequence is TGTGCCAGCAGTTGGGGGAGGACAGGGGGCTACGAGCAGTACTTC.

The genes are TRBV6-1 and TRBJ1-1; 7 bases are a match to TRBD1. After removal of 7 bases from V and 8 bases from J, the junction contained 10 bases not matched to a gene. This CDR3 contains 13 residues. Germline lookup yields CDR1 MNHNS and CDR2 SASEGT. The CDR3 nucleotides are TGTGCCAGCAAAGTGGGACAGAAACTGGAAGCTTTCTTT. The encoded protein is CASKVGQKLEAFF.

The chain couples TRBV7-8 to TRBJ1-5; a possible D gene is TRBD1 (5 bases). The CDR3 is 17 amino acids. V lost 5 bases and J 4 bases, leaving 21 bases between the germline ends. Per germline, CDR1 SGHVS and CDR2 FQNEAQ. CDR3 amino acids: CASSRARARSANQPQHF. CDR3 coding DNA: TGTGCCAGCAGCCGGGCCAGGGCTCGGTCTGCTAATCAGCCCCAGCATTTT.

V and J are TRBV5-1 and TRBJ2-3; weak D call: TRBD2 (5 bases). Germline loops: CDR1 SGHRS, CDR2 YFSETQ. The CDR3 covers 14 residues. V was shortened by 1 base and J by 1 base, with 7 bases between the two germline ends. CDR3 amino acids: CASSLYGGTDTQYF. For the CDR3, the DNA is TGCGCCAGCAGCTTGTACGGGGGCACAGATACGCAGTATTTT. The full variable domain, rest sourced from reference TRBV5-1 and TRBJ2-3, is KAGVTQTPRYLIKTRGQQVTLSCSPISGHRSVSWYQQTPGQGLQFLFEYFSETQRNKGNFPGRFSGRQFSNSRSEMNVSTLELGDSALYLCASSLYGGTDTQYFGPGTRLTVL.

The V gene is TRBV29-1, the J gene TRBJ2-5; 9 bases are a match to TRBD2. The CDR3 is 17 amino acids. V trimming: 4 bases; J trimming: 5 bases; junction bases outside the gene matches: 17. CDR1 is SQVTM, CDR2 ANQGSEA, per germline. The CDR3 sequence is CSVAHLSGGRGGETQYF. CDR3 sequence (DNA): TGCAGCGTTGCCCACCTGTCCGGCGGGAGGGGGGGGGAGACCCAGTACTTC.

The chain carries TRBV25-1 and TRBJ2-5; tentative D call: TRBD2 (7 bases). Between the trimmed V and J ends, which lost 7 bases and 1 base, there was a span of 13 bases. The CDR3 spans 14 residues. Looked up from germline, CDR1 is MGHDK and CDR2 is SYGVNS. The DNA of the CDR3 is TGTGCCAGCACCGAGGGGGGGACCCAAGAGACCCAGTACTTC. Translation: CASTEGGTQETQYF.

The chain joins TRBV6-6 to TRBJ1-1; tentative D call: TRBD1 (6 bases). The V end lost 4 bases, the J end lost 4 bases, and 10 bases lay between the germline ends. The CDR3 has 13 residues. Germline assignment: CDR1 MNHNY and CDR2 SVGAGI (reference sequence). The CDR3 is CASSSTGSTEAFF. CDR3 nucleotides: TGTGCCAGCAGTTCGACAGGCAGCACTGAAGCTTTCTTT.

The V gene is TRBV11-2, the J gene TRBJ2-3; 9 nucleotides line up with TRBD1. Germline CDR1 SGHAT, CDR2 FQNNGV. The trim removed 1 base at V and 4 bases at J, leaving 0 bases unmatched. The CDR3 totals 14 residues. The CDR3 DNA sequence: TGTGCCAGCAGCTTAGGGACAGGGGCAGATACGCAGTATTTT. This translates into CASSLGTGADTQYF.

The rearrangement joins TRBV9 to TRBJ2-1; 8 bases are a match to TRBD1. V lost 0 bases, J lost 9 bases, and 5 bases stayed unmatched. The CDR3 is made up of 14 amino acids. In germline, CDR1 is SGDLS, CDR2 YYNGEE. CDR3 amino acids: CASSVGTGSFEQFF. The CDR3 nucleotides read TGTGCCAGCAGCGTAGGGACAGGGAGTTTTGAGCAGTTCTTC. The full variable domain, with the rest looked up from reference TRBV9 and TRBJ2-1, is DSGVTQTPKHLITATGQRVTLRCSPRSGDLSVYWYQQSLDQGLQFLIQYYNGEERAKGNILERFSAQQFPDLHSELNLSSLELGDSALYFCASSVGTGSFEQFFGPGTRLTVL.

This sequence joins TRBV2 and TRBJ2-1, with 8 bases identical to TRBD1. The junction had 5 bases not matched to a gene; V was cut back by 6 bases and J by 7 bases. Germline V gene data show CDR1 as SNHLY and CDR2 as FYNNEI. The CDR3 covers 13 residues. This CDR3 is CASRRQGPNEQFF. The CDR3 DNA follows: TGTGCCAGCAGGAGACAGGGGCCGAATGAGCAGTTCTTC.

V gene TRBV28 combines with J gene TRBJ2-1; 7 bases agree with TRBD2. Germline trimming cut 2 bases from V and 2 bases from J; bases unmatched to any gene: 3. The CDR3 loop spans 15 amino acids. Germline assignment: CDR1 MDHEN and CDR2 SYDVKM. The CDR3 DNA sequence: TGTGCCAGCAGTTTAGCGGGAGAGGCCTACAATGAGCAGTTCTTC. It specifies CASSLAGEAYNEQFF.

CDR3 sequence: CASSAWEGTNYGYTF. CDR3 nucleotide sequence: TGTGCCAGCAGTGCCTGGGAGGGGACTAACTATGGCTACACCTTC. The V and J genes are TRBV6-5 and TRBJ1-2, with D possibly matching TRBD1 (5 bases). Germline V lookup: CDR1 MNHEY, CDR2 SVGAGI. Trimming shortened V by 5 bases and J by 0 bases, and 13 bases separated the two germline ends. CDR3 length: 15 residues.